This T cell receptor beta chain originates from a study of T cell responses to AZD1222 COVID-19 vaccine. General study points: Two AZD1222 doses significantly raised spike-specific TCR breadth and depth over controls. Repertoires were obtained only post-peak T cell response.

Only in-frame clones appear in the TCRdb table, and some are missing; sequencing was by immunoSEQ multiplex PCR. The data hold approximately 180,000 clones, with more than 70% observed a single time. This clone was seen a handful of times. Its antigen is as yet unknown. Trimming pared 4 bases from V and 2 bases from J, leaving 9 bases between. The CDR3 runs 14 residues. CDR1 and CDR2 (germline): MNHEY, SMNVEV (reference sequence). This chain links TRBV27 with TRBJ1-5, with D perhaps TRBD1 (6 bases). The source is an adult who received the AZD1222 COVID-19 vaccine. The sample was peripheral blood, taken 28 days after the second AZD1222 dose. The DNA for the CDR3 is TGTGCCAGCAGTTGGACAGATGGCAATCAGCCCCAGCATTTT. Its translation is CASSWTDGNQPQHF.